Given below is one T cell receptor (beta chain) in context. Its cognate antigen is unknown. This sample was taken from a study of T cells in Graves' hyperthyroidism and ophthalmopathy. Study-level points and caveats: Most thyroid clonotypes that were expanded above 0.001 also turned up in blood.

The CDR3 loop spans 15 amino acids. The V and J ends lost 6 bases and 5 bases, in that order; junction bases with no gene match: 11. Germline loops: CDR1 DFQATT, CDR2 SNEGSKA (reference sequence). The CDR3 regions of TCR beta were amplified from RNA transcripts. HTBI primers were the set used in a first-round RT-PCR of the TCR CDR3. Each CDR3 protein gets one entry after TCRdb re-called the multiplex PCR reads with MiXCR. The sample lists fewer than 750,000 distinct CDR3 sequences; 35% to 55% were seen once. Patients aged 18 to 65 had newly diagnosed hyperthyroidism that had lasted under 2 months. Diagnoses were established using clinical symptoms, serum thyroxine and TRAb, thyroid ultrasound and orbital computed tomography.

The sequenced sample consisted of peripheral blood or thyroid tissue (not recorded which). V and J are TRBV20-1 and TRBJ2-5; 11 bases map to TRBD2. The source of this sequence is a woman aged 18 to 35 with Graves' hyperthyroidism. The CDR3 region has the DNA TGCAGTGCGAAAGGGGGACTAGCGGAGTCGGAGACCCAGTACTTC. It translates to CSAKGGLAESETQYF.